The 29 T cell receptor beta chains below all came from one sample that was sequenced in a study of cytomegalovirus exposure and HLA in healthy donors. The PCR made use of 60 Vbeta and 13 Jbeta primers. TCRdb's table, derived via immunoSEQ multiplex PCR, lists solely in-frame clones and lacks some. The table records 90,000 to 110,000 clones, just under 80% of them present only once. The specimen was PBMCs. The receptors shown here come from a man aged 25 to 40 in good health and CMV-seronegative.

The V call is TRBV9, the J call TRBJ2-1, with TRBD2 as a possible D gene (7 bases). Trimming removed 0 bases from V and 7 bases from J, with 17 bases in between. The CDR3 is 16 amino acids. Germline values: CDR1 SGDLS, CDR2 YYNGEE. CDR3 sequence: CASSVATGGAGNEQFF. The DNA of the CDR3 is TGTGCCAGCAGCGTAGCTACGGGGGGCGCGGGGAATGAGCAGTTCTTC.

This sequence joins TRBV6-1 and TRBJ2-3; TRBD1 matches at 7 bases. V gave up 9 bases and J gave up 5 bases; unmatched junction bases: 11. Germline V gene data show CDR1 as MNHNS and CDR2 as SASEGT. The CDR3 length is 14 residues. The CDR3 nucleotides read TGTGCCAGGGGTGACAGGGTTCGTAGAGATACGCAGTATTTT. It is translated as CARGDRVRRDTQYF.

The rearrangement joins TRBV4-3 to TRBJ2-1, with 8 bases aligning to TRBD2. In germline, CDR1 is LGHNA, CDR2 YSLEER. The junction had 8 bases not matched to a gene; V was cut back by 4 bases and J by 6 bases. There are 15 residues in the CDR3. The DNA for the CDR3 is TGCGCCAGCAGCCGTGGCCTAGCGGGTGCCAATGAGCAGTTCTTC. It encodes CASSRGLAGANEQFF.

This clone was recorded only once. The chain has TRBV5-6 and TRBJ2-5; D gene unclear. The CDR3 extends over 11 amino acids. The V gene lost 3 bases and the J gene lost 2 bases, with 2 bases spanning the gap. From germline, CDR1 is SGHDT and CDR2 YYEEEE. The CDR3 coding sequence is TGTGCCAGCAGCTCACAAGAGACCCAGTACTTC. Translation gives CASSSQETQYF.

The chain recombines TRBV14 with TRBJ1-4, with no clear D. V was cut by 0 bases and J by 10 bases, with 12 bases left in between. The germline CDR1 and CDR2 sequences are SGHDN and FVKESK. This CDR3 is 14 amino acids long. The CDR3 nucleotides read TGTGCCAGCAGCCAAGACCCCTGGTCAGGAAAACTGTTTTTT. This codes for CASSQDPWSGKLFF.

The chain combines TRBV4-3 with TRBJ2-3; a possible D gene is TRBD2 (6 bases). Germline CDR1 is LGHNA and CDR2 is YSLEER. The CDR3 is 15 amino acids. V shed 2 bases and J shed 6 bases, with 15 bases lying between them. This chain's CDR3 is CASSQTERREDTQYF. The CDR3 coding sequence is TGCGCCAGCAGCCAAACAGAGAGGAGGGAGGATACGCAGTATTTT.

This CDR3 is CASSYIGDSFNYGYTF. CDR3 sequence (DNA): TGTGCCAGCTCTTACATTGGGGACAGCTTTAACTATGGCTACACCTTC. The chain links TRBV18 to TRBJ1-2; 7 bases align to TRBD1. V shed 6 bases, J shed 1 base, and the junction held 11 bases outside the gene matches. CDR3 size: 16 residues. CDR1 is KGHSH and CDR2 is LQKENI in the germline V gene.

The J gene is TRBJ2-7, the V gene TRBV4-3, with TRBD2 matching over 7 bases. The length of the CDR3 is 15 residues. Trimming took 3 bases from V and 0 from J; bases not matched to a gene: 5. CDR1 and CDR2 (germline): LGHNA, YSLEER. The CDR3 region is CASSQFSGDSYEQYF. The CDR3 DNA is TGCGCCAGCAGCCAGTTCAGCGGGGACTCCTACGAGCAGTACTTC.

V gene TRBV18 combines with J gene TRBJ2-5; D ambiguous. Germline-derived CDR1 and CDR2 are KGHSH and LQKENI. The length of the CDR3 is 15 residues. The V end lost 2 bases, the J end lost 1 base, and 11 bases lay between the germline ends. Here the CDR3 DNA reads TGTGCCAGCTCACCAGGTAGCAGAAGCCAAGAGACCCAGTACTTC. Translated: CASSPGSRSQETQYF.

V gene TRBV6-5 combines with J gene TRBJ1-1; D gene unclear. Trimming removed 9 bases at V and 1 base at J, with 12 bases between. The CDR3 is 13 amino acids. Germline assignment: CDR1 MNHEY and CDR2 SVGAGI. CDR3 DNA sequence: TGTGCCAGTAACCCACAGAAGAACACTGAAGCTTTCTTT. Its protein is CASNPQKNTEAFF.

The CDR3 loop is CASRDSRMANYGYTF. The CDR3 DNA follows: TGTGCCAGCAGGGACAGCCGTATGGCTAACTATGGCTACACCTTC. The chain uses TRBV6-6 and TRBJ1-2; D possibly corresponds to TRBD1 (6 bases). The germline CDR1 and CDR2 sequences are MNHNY and SVGAGI (reference sequence). V was clipped by 6 bases and J by 0 bases, with 14 bases between them. The CDR3 runs 15 residues.

V usage is TRBV5-1 and J usage is TRBJ2-5, with D unclear. Germline V CDR1 and CDR2: SGHRS, YFSETQ. The CDR3 is 13 amino acids. Trimming left V 0 bases short and J 2 bases short, with 5 bases between. CDR3 amino acids: CASSLVLQETQYF. In DNA form, the CDR3 reads TGCGCCAGCAGCTTGGTACTACAAGAGACCCAGTACTTC.

The chain recombines TRBV7-9 with TRBJ2-7; D possibly corresponds to TRBD2 (6 bases). The CDR3 is 14 amino acids. Germline lookup yields CDR1 SEHNR and CDR2 FQNEAQ (reference sequence). With 5 bases removed from V and 2 bases from J, the gap between germline ends came to 13 bases. The CDR3 coding sequence is TGTGCCAGCAGCCCCCGGGGGTTCACCTACGAGCAGTACTTC. This sequence encodes CASSPRGFTYEQYF.

This clone was detected only a few times. The chain uses TRBV6-6 and TRBJ2-2; D is possibly TRBD2 (5 bases). From germline, CDR1 is MNHNY and CDR2 SVGAGI (reference sequence). V shed 6 bases and J shed 2 bases, with 13 bases lying between them. The CDR3 is 15 residues long. In nucleotides, the CDR3 is TGTGCCAGCAGGGGTGGGAGACTCAACACCGGGGAGCTGTTTTTT. It translates to CASRGGRLNTGELFF.

The V call is TRBV28, the J call TRBJ2-1; 7 nucleotides agree with TRBD2. Germline CDR1 and CDR2: MDHEN and SYDVKM. The CDR3 is made up of 14 amino acids. V shed 4 bases, J shed 9 bases, and the junction held 9 bases outside the gene matches. CDR3 amino acids: CASSSGGGPVEQFF. In DNA, the CDR3 is TGTGCCAGCAGTTCCGGGGGAGGGCCGGTTGAGCAGTTCTTC.

This chain connects TRBV7-2 to TRBJ1-2, with a weak D call TRBD1 (5 bases). CDR3 length equals 15 residues. Looked up from germline, CDR1 is SGHTA and CDR2 is FQGNSA. V was trimmed by 5 bases and J by 8 bases, leaving 21 bases between them. The CDR3 DNA sequence: TGTGCCAGCAGCCCTCGTAGGTCGGGGGAAATGGGCTACACCTTC. Protein sequence: CASSPRRSGEMGYTF.

The V and J genes are TRBV4-3 and TRBJ2-3, with 8 bases that match TRBD2. Germline loops: CDR1 LGHNA, CDR2 YSLEER. The V segment lost 0 bases and the J segment 2 bases; nucleotides outside the gene matches: 7. The length of the CDR3 is 17 residues. The CDR3 loop reads CASSQDRGLAPTDTQYF. CDR3 sequence (DNA): TGCGCCAGCAGCCAAGACCGTGGACTAGCCCCCACAGATACGCAGTATTTT.

This clone was seen just once. The genes are TRBV5-5 and TRBJ1-2, with a tentative D call TRBD1 (5 bases). Trimming cost V 1 base and J 0 bases, with 10 bases left between them. This CDR3 contains 15 residues. The V gene's germline CDR1 is SGHKS and CDR2 YYEKEE (reference sequence). CDR3 in DNA: TGTGCCAGCAGCTTGCTAATAGGGGCTAACTATGGCTACACCTTC. Its translation: CASSLLIGANYGYTF.

With respect to this clone: In the same sample, other DNA sequences code for this CDR3. This chain connects TRBV6-5 to TRBJ1-1; D not certain. V was shortened by 2 bases and J by 1 base, with 8 bases between the two germline ends. Germline V gene data show CDR1 as MNHEY and CDR2 as SVGAGI. The CDR3 is 14 residues long. The CDR3 spells CASSYREGNTEAFF. Written as DNA, the CDR3 is TGTGCCAGCAGTTACCGGGAGGGGAACACTGAAGCTTTCTTT.

The chain has TRBV5-4 and TRBJ1-6; 7 bases fit TRBD1. CDR3 length: 14 residues. Germline V gene sequence: CDR1 SGHNT, CDR2 YYREEE (reference sequence). Trimming removed 4 bases from V and 7 bases from J; junction bases left unmatched: 5. CDR3 nucleotides: TGTGCCAGCAGCCACCGGGACAGAAATTCACCCCTCCACTTT. It specifies CASSHRDRNSPLHF.

V and J are TRBV7-2 and TRBJ1-4, with 8 bases fitting TRBD1. This CDR3 spans 13 amino acids. CDR1 is SGHTA, CDR2 FQGNSA, per germline. Trimming cost V 2 bases and J 8 bases; bases outside gene matches: 1. CDR3 nucleotide sequence: TGTGCCAGCAGCTTACGACAGGGGGAAAAACTGTTTTTT. It is translated as CASSLRQGEKLFF.

J is TRBJ2-3 and V is TRBV5-6, with 9 bases identical to TRBD1. J gave up 3 bases and V 0 bases, and 5 bases lay outside the gene matches. Germline V gene lookup returns CDR1 SGHDT and CDR2 YYEEEE. The CDR3 runs 16 residues. The CDR3 loop is CASSLATGGFTDTQYF. CDR3 nucleotides: TGTGCCAGCAGCTTGGCGACAGGGGGTTTTACAGATACGCAGTATTTT.

Turning to this clone: This specimen includes other DNA sequences encoding the same CDR3. The genes are TRBV29-1 and TRBJ1-2; D gene uncertain. CDR1 and CDR2 (germline): SQVTM, ANQGSEA. The CDR3 sequence is 13 residues long. Trimming removed 4 bases at V and 2 bases at J, with 11 bases between. CDR3 in amino acids: CSVVGQTNYGYTF. In DNA, the CDR3 is TGCAGCGTTGTTGGGCAGACGAACTATGGCTACACCTTC.

J is TRBJ1-2 and V is TRBV9; D not resolved. The germline V gene has CDR1 SGDLS and CDR2 YYNGEE. The CDR3 contains 11 residues. CDR3 in DNA: TGTGCATTGCGAGGGCACTATGGCTACACCTTC. Translated, it gives CALRGHYGYTF.

This rearrangement joins TRBV25-1 to TRBJ1-2; 8 bases fit TRBD1. The CDR3 sequence is 13 residues long. From germline, CDR1 is MGHDK and CDR2 SYGVNS. With V trimmed by 5 bases and J by 4 bases, 3 bases remained unmatched. CDR3 sequence (DNA): TGTGCCAGCAGTCAGACAGGGGCCTATGGCTACACCTTC. Translation: CASSQTGAYGYTF.

The genes are TRBV5-1 and TRBJ2-5; 9 positions agree with TRBD1. TRBJ2-7 matches the DNA end more closely, so the J call is doubtful. The CDR3 totals 17 residues. Germline assignment: CDR1 SGHRS and CDR2 YFSETQ. This CDR3 is CASSLAGTGIRSYEQYF. The CDR3 DNA reads TGCGCCAGCAGCTTAGCCGGGACAGGGATCAGGTCCTACGAGCAGTACTTC.

The chain uses TRBV7-6 and TRBJ1-4; 7 bases fit TRBD1. The V segment lost 2 bases and the J segment 5 bases; nucleotides outside the gene matches: 11. Germline CDR1 is SGHVS and CDR2 is FNYEAQ. The CDR3 contains 17 residues. In nucleotides, the CDR3 is TGTGCCAGCAGCTTACTTAGCGCGACAGGGAACAATGAAAAACTGTTTTTT. Encoded protein: CASSLLSATGNNEKLFF.

The chain is built from TRBV29-1 and TRBJ2-7; perhaps TRBD2 as D (6 bases). The V end lost 4 bases, the J end lost 3 bases, and 13 bases lay between the germline ends. Germline V gene sequence: CDR1 SQVTM, CDR2 ANQGSEA. The CDR3 contains 13 residues. CDR3 amino acids: CSVVRGPDYEQYF. DNA for the CDR3: TGCAGCGTTGTGCGGGGACCTGACTACGAGCAGTACTTC.

The chain couples TRBV29-1 to TRBJ2-2, with a tentative D call TRBD1 (5 bases). The V end lost 4 bases, the J end lost 5 bases, and 11 bases lay between the germline ends. The CDR3 is 13 amino acids. Germline V CDR1 and CDR2: SQVTM, ANQGSEA. CDR3 residues: CSVGSQGTGELFF. The CDR3 bases are TGCAGCGTTGGTTCGCAGGGTACCGGGGAGCTGTTTTTT.